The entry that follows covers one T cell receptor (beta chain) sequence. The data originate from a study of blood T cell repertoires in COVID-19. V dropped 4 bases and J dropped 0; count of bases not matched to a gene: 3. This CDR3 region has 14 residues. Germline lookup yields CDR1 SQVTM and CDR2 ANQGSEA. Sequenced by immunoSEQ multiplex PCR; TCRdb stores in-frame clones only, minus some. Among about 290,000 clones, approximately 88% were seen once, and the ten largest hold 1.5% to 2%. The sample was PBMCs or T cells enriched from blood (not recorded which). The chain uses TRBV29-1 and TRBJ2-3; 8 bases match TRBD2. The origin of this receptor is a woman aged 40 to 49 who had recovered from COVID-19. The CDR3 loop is CSVASGRSTDTQYF. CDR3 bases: TGCAGCGTTGCTAGCGGGCGGAGCACAGATACGCAGTATTTT.